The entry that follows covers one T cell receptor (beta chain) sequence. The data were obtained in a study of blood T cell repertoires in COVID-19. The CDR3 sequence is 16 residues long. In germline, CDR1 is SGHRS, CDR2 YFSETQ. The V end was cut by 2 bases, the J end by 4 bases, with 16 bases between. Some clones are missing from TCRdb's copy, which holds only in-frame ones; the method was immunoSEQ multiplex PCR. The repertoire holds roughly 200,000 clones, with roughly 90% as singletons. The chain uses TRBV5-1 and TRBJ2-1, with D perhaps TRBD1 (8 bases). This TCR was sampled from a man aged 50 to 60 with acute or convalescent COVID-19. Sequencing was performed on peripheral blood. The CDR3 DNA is TGCGCCAGCAGCTTCGGACAGGGAGGGGGTTACAATGAGCAGTTCTTC. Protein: CASSFGQGGGYNEQFF. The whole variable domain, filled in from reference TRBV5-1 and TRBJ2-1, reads KAGVTQTPRYLIKTRGQQVTLSCSPISGHRSVSWYQQTPGQGLQFLFEYFSETQRNKGNFPGRFSGRQFSNSRSEMNVSTLELGDSALYLCASSFGQGGGYNEQFFGPGTRLTVL.